This T cell receptor (beta chain) appears in the sequencing data of a study of control samples from healthy donors and cancer patients. The ends were cut back, 0 bases at V and 6 bases at J, with 9 bases in the middle. This CDR3 region has 14 residues. Germline CDR1 reads SGHRS; CDR2 reads YFSETQ. Assay used: immunoSEQ multiplex PCR; TCRdb lists only in-frame clones, some missing. The sample has 150,000 to 200,000 clones; around 96% are singletons. The receptor was isolated from a woman aged 40-49 years in good health. The sequencing input was blood. The chain joins TRBV5-1 to TRBJ2-2; D may be TRBD1 (6 bases). The CDR3 loop is CASSLAQGPGELFF. CDR3 sequence (DNA): TGCGCCAGCAGCTTGGCCCAGGGGCCCGGGGAGCTGTTTTTT.